This T cell receptor (beta chain) was identified in a study of blood T cells in healthy people across ages. With a J-beta primer mix and a sample-barcoded 5' primer, a second PCR ran roughly 6 to 11 cycles. Researchers report that a template-switch adaptor with 12 random nucleotides tagged each cDNA molecule. TCRdb re-called the 5' RACE reads through MiXCR, storing one row per CDR3 protein. Found here are more than 500,000 distinct CDR3 sequences, about a quarter of them singletons; the top ten hold over 3.5%. The CDR3 spans 16 residues. J was trimmed by 5 bases and V by 5 bases; bases with no gene match: 13. The germline gives CDR1 SGHAT, CDR2 FQNNGV. Every sample gave at least 5 micrograms of total RNA when it was extracted. These data also formed part of another study, on T cells of mothers and their children. This second study notes: The yield was over 8.5 million TCR beta CDR3 reads from each mother and about 3.2 million from each child.

J is TRBJ2-5 and V is TRBV11-2; 8 positions match TRBD2. The material sequenced was blood. This clonotype was sampled from a boy aged 2 to 10 in good health. In DNA form, the CDR3 reads TGTGCCAGCAGCCCCCGGTTTGCGGGAGGTCTGGAGACCCAGTACTTC. Translation: CASSPRFAGGLETQYF.